Given below is one T cell receptor beta chain in context. Its antigen remains unknown. PCR primers comprised 60 Vbeta and 13 Jbeta primers. The assay was immunoSEQ multiplex PCR, and TCRdb's table has in-frame clones only and misses some. The sample consists of 150,000 to 200,000 clones, about 75% of them appearing once. The entry originates in a study of cytomegalovirus exposure and HLA in healthy donors. Trimming took off 6 bases at V and 0 bases at J, with 11 bases between the two ends. This CDR3 region has 14 residues. From germline, CDR1 is MNHNS and CDR2 SASEGT. Overall study results and limits: Later analysis reportedly placed an Asian-associated ancestry cluster below the roughly 680-donor mean in N-insertions. Altogether, some 170 TCR beta chains were recorded as cytomegalovirus-associated. Most subjects' HLA-A and HLA-B alleles were reportedly predicted from TCR beta sequences. It was likely that a cluster of highly shared sequence variants was a sequencing artifact.

This sequence joins TRBV6-1 and TRBJ1-1; D is undetermined. Sequencing input: PBMCs. The sequence derives from a male donor in good health and CMV-seropositive. The CDR3 reads CASRRTGMNTEAFF. The CDR3 DNA is TGTGCCAGCAGGCGAACTGGTATGAACACTGAAGCTTTCTTT.